In this sample, the clone carrying this TCR beta chain turned up a few times. Its antigen remains unidentified. This CDR3 comprises 12 residues. Per germline, CDR1 SGHTA and CDR2 FQGNSA. The ends were cut back, 5 bases at V and 2 bases at J, with 5 bases in the middle. All donors came from Russia, were Caucasian and healthy, and spanned ages about 6 to 100. It was with a sample-barcoded 5' primer and a J-beta primer mix that a second PCR of roughly 7 to 12 cycles was run. Via MiXCR, TCRdb re-called the 5' RACE reads, giving one row per CDR3 protein. This table has about 320,000 distinct CDR3 sequences, 27% appearing once. This sample is drawn from a study of blood T cells in healthy people across ages. Study-wide background: Template switching caught about one barcoded beta molecule for each two T cells.

Study outcomes and limitations: The lack of PBMC sorting stopped any conclusive naive versus antigen-experienced comparison. Long-lived donors had more naive CD4+ cells and higher diversity than aged donors.

The chain employs TRBV7-2 and TRBJ2-3; D gene unclear. The specimen sequenced was blood. The source of this sequence is a woman in her 70s in good health. The CDR3 region is CASSQNTDTQYF. The CDR3 coding sequence is TGTGCCAGCAGCCAAAACACAGATACGCAGTATTTT.